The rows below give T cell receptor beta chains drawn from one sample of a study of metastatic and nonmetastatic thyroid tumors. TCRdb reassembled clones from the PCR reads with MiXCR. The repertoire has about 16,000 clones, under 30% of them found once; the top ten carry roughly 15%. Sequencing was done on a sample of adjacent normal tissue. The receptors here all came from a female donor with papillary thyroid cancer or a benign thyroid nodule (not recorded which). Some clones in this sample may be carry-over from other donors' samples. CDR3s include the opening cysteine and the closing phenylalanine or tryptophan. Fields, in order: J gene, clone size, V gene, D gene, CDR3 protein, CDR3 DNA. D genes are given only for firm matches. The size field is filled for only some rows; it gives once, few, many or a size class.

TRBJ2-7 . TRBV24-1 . CATSEEDEQYF TGTGCCACCAGTGAGGAGGACGAGCAGTACTTC
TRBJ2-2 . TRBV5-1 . CASADISNTGELFF TGTGCCAGCGCGGACATTTCGAACACCGGGGAGCTGTTTTTT
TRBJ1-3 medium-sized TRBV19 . CASSMGVRNSGNTIYF TGTGCCAGTAGTATGGGGGTCCGGAACTCTGGAAACACCATATATTTT
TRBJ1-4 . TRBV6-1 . CASRSGGGDEKLFF TGTGCCAGCAGATCGGGAGGGGGGGATGAAAAACTGTTTTTT
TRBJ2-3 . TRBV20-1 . CSARRRTTWDTQYF TGCAGTGCTAGACGGCGGACCACCTGGGATACGCAGTATTTT
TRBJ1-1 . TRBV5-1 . CASSLVWGADTEAFF TGCGCCAGCAGCTTGGTCTGGGGGGCGGACACTGAAGCTTTCTTT
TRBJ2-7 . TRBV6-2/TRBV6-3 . CASSYTRLTAYEQYF TGTGCCAGCAGTTACACGAGGCTAACAGCATACGAGCAGTACTTC
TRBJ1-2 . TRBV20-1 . CSARDSYGYTF TGCAGTGCTAGAGACAGCTATGGCTACACCTTC
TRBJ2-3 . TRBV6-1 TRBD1 CATAMRGTGSTDTQYF TGTGCCACCGCTATGAGGGGGACAGGGAGCACAGATACGCAGTATTTT
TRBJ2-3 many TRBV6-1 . CASGRPTQYF TGTGCCAGCGGACGGCCTACGCAGTATTTT
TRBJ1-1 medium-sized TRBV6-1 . CASRAGLTEAFF TGTGCCAGCAGGGCAGGACTCACTGAAGCTTTCTTT
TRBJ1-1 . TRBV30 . CAWSVKGNTEAFF TGTGCCTGGAGTGTGAAGGGGAACACTGAAGCTTTCTTT
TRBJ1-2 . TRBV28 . CASSQTSSDRQYTF TGTGCCAGCAGCCAGACATCCTCAGACAGGCAGTACACCTTC
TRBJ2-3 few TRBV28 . CASSVTDRSQYF TGTGCCAGCAGTGTCACGGACCGGTCGCAGTATTTT
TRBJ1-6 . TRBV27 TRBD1 CASSPTVTGTGNSPLHF TGTGCCAGCAGTCCTACCGTCACCGGGACAGGGAATTCACCCCTCCACTTT
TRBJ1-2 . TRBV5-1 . CASSGDRGSSGYTF TGCGCCAGCAGCGGGGATAGGGGGAGCTCCGGCTACACCTTC
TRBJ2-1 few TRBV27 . CASSVPQGNEQFF TGTGCCAGCAGTGTCCCTCAAGGGAATGAGCAGTTCTTC
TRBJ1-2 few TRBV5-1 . CASTSGYGYTF TGCGCCAGCACCAGCGGCTATGGCTACACCTTC
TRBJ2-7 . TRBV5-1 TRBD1 CASSKGQGAYEQYF TGCGCCAGCAGCAAGGGACAGGGGGCCTACGAGCAGTACTTC
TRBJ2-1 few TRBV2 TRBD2 CASNLPGLAGNEQFF TGTGCCAGCAACCTCCCGGGACTAGCGGGCAATGAGCAGTTCTTC